This TCR beta chain was found in a study of siplizumab effects on memory and regulatory T cells. Whole-study results and caveats: Whether the proliferating Tregs (from siplizumab cultures) were suppressive was not confirmed.

Note on this clone: Its antigen is not known.

The assay covered 100,000 or so TCR templates per sample. Some clones are missing from TCRdb's copy, which holds only in-frame ones; the method was immunoSEQ multiplex PCR. The data show around 100,000 clones, 91% seen once. Trimming took 5 bases from V and 7 from J, leaving 23 bases between them. CDR1 SGHTA and CDR2 FQGNSA come from the germline V gene. The CDR3 contains 16 residues. The V call is TRBV7-2, the J call TRBJ2-5; D perhaps matches TRBD1 (6 bases). Specimen: CD4+ T cells sorted from blood. The TCR sequence derives from a human donor in good health. Some clones in this sample may be carry-over from other donors' samples. The CDR3 region is CASSDNLYSPQGTQYF. Here the CDR3 DNA reads TGTGCCAGCAGCGACAACCTATACAGTCCACAGGGGACCCAGTACTTC.